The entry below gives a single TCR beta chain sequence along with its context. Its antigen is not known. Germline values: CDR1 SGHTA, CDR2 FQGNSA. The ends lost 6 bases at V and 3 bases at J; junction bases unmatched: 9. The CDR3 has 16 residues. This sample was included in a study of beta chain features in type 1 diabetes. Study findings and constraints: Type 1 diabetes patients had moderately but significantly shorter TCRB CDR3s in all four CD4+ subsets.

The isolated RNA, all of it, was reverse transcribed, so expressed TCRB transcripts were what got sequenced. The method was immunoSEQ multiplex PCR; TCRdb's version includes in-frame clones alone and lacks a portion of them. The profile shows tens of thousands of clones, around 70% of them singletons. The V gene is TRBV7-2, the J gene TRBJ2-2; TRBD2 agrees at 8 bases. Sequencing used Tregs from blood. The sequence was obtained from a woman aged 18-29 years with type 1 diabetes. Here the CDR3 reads CASRKSGRGYTGELFF. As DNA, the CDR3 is TGTGCCAGCAGGAAGAGCGGGAGAGGGTACACCGGGGAGCTGTTTTTT.